A selection of T cell receptor beta chains follows, all from one sample in a study of T cells in Graves' hyperthyroidism and ophthalmopathy. Each CDR3 protein gets one entry after TCRdb re-called the multiplex PCR reads with MiXCR. The sample lists about 380,000 distinct CDR3 sequences, approximately 13% occurring once. The material sequenced was blood. The receptors here all came from a man aged 30 to 39 with Graves' hyperthyroidism that later progressed to Graves' ophthalmopathy. The CDR3 runs from the conserved cysteine through the conserved F or W. Each record gives: clone size, V gene, J gene, CDR3 protein. Size values are once, few and many counts, or a class for expanded clones, and some rows have none.

many,TRBV24-1,TRBJ2-1,CATSAHSRGDEQFF
many,TRBV12-3/TRBV12-4,TRBJ1-3,CASSLGSGNTIYF
-,TRBV7-9,TRBJ2-4,CASSEWTSGAKNIQYF
-,TRBV28,TRBJ2-4,CASSSGTGRFEAKNIQYF
many,TRBV27,TRBJ1-1,CASSLQGRPNTEAFF
many,TRBV12-5,TRBJ1-4,CASGSAGHGNEKLFF
many,TRBV12-3/TRBV12-4,TRBJ1-1,CASSLEVGQGVDTEAFF
-,TRBV10-3,TRBJ2-2,CAISGTDSTGELFF
few,TRBV10-2,TRBJ1-5,CASSDFRSAQHF
-,TRBV18,TRBJ2-3,CASSPTITSPDTQYF
-,TRBV20-1,TRBJ1-4,CSAARGTANEKLFF